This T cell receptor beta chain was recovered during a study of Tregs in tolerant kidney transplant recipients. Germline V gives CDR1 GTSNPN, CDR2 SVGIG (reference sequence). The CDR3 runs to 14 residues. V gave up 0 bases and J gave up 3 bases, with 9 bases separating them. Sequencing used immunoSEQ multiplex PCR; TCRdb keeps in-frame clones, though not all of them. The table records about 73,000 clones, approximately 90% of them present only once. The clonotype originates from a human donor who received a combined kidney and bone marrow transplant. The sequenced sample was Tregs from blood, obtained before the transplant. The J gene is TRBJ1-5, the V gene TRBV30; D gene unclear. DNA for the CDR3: TGTGCCTGGAGTGTCGGGTCACTCAATCAGCCCCAGCATTTT. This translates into CAWSVGSLNQPQHF.